This T cell receptor beta chain came from a study of T cell repertoires in aging, cancer and after chemotherapy. A mixed TRB-A/B primer pool amplified rearranged TRB by multiplex touch-down PCR. Using its own MiXCR run on the multiplex PCR reads, TCRdb lists one record per CDR3 protein. The table shows more than 1,000 distinct CDR3 sequences, with roughly 25% occurring only once. This clonotype is large in the sample. Its antigen is unidentified. TCR beta rearrangements were amplified from peripheral blood genomic DNA. Notes on the study in general: Age-matched healthy donors had significantly more diverse, less clonal blood TCR repertoires than untreated cancer patients. These repertoire data do not allow conclusions about immunological memory after chemotherapy.

Unmatched junction bases numbered 0, after V lost 3 bases and J lost 2 bases. The CDR3 extends over 15 amino acids. Material: blood. This chain joins TRBV12-3 or TRBV12-4 and TRBJ2-1; 11 bases line up with TRBD2. The source is a human donor with a solid tumor. CDR3 bases: TGTGCCAGCAGTTTTAGCGGGGGGGCCTACAATGAGCAGTTCTTC. It encodes CASSFSGGAYNEQFF.